A selection of T cell receptor beta chains follows, all from one sample in a study of blood T cell repertoires in COVID-19. Here immunoSEQ multiplex PCR was the method, and the copy in TCRdb shows in-frame clones only, minus some. The sample gives tens of thousands of clones, about four fifths of which show up once; 20% to 25% is in the top ten. The specimen sequenced was peripheral blood. The receptors derive from an older woman with acute or convalescent COVID-19. CDR3s include the opening cysteine and the closing phenylalanine or tryptophan. A D gene is named only where the DNA matches it firmly. Size is omitted from some rows. Given values are once, few, many or a class for expanded clones.

j_gene	d_gene	v_gene	abundance	CDR3aa	CDR3nt
TRBJ1-2	TRBD1	TRBV6-6	-	CASSSTGTGENYGYTF	TGTGCCAGCAGTTCCACCGGGACAGGGGAGAACTATGGCTACACCTTC
TRBJ1-4	TRBD1	TRBV6-2/TRBV6-3	-	CASSSGQGVNEKLFF	TGTGCCAGCAGTTCGGGACAGGGAGTTAATGAAAAACTGTTTTTT
TRBJ1-4	TRBD1	TRBV28	-	CASSLNRGRGGTNEKLFF	TGTGCCAGCAGTTTAAACAGGGGGAGAGGGGGAACTAATGAAAAACTGTTTTTT
TRBJ1-4	-	TRBV27	-	CASSSTPPGHSKEKLFF	TGTGCCAGCAGTTCAACCCCCCCCGGACATTCTAAGGAAAAACTGTTTTTT
TRBJ2-6	-	TRBV27	few	CASSLNWANVLTF	TGTGCCAGCAGTTTAAACTGGGCCAACGTCCTGACTTTC
TRBJ2-1	TRBD2	TRBV12-5	-	CASGSQPRVTSGSREQFF	TGTGCTAGTGGTTCCCAACCTCGGGTGACTAGCGGGTCTCGGGAGCAGTTCTTC
TRBJ2-1	TRBD1	TRBV4-1	-	CASSQEVPPLGQGGGNEQFF	TGCGCCAGCAGCCAAGAAGTCCCCCCGCTGGGACAGGGTGGCGGCAATGAGCAGTTCTTC
TRBJ1-1	-	TRBV5-8	-	CASSPGGHTTEAFF	TGTGCCAGCAGCCCCGGAGGGCATACCACTGAAGCTTTCTTT
TRBJ2-7	-	TRBV5-1	medium-sized	CASSLGSGYEQYF	TGCGCCAGCAGCTTGGGTAGCGGATACGAGCAGTACTTC
TRBJ2-3	-	TRBV7-6	-	CASSSQAFSTDTQYF	TGTGCCAGCAGCTCCCAGGCCTTCAGCACAGATACGCAGTATTTT
TRBJ2-1	-	TRBV27	-	CASSLSVAVGGDSYNEQFF	TGTGCCAGCAGTCTCTCGGTGGCCGTGGGGGGAGACTCCTACAATGAGCAGTTCTTC
TRBJ2-7	TRBD1	TRBV6-1	-	CASSEGTGGILLEQYF	TGTGCCAGCAGTGAAGGGACAGGTGGAATACTACTCGAGCAGTACTTC
TRBJ2-7	-	TRBV28	few	CASVYGYEQYF	TGTGCCAGCGTATACGGCTACGAGCAGTACTTC
TRBJ2-7	TRBD2	TRBV5-1	-	CASSLGSGRGTSYEQYF	TGCGCCAGCAGCTTAGGAAGCGGGAGGGGGACTTCCTACGAGCAGTACTTC
TRBJ1-6	TRBD1	TRBV27	-	CASSLFAGDRGNSPLHF	TGTGCCAGCAGTTTATTCGCTGGGGACAGGGGCAATTCACCCCTCCACTTT
TRBJ2-1	TRBD2	TRBV7-7	-	CASSSKAGGSYNEQFF	TGTGCCAGCAGCTCTAAAGCGGGAGGATCCTACAATGAGCAGTTCTTC
TRBJ1-2	TRBD1	TRBV9	few	CASSAGTGTYGYTF	TGTGCCAGCAGCGCCGGGACAGGGACCTATGGCTACACCTTC
TRBJ1-3	TRBD1	TRBV3-1/TRBV3-2	-	CASKGTGSGNTIYF	TGTGCGAGCAAGGGGACAGGGTCTGGAAACACCATATATTTT
TRBJ2-2	TRBD2	TRBV4-1	-	CASSQDGLARTGELFF	TGCGCCAGCAGCCAAGACGGACTAGCTCGTACCGGGGAGCTGTTTTTT
TRBJ2-6	-	TRBV3-1/TRBV3-2	-	CASSQGSWTAGANVLTF	TGTGCCAGCAGCCAAGGGTCCTGGACAGCTGGGGCCAACGTCCTGACTTTC
TRBJ1-5	TRBD1	TRBV28	-	CASSSGGMGQGNQPQHF	TGTGCCAGCAGTTCGGGCGGGATGGGACAGGGTAATCAGCCCCAGCATTTT
TRBJ2-1	TRBD1	TRBV13	-	CASSFTGGSYNEQFF	TGTGCCAGCAGCTTCACAGGGGGCTCCTACAATGAGCAGTTCTTC
TRBJ1-4	TRBD1	TRBV18	-	CASSLLQGENEKLFF	TGTGCCAGCTCACTGTTGCAGGGGGAAAATGAAAAACTGTTTTTT
TRBJ2-1	-	TRBV6-1	-	CASSEIRGQFF	TGTGCCAGCAGTGAAATCAGAGGGCAGTTCTTC
TRBJ2-7	-	TRBV5-1	-	CASSTGRTAWSSYEQYF	TGCGCCAGCAGCACTGGGCGGACAGCCTGGAGCTCCTACGAGCAGTACTTC
TRBJ2-5	TRBD2	TRBV27	-	CASSFRLPSGSQETQYF	TGTGCCAGCAGTTTTCGTCTCCCTAGCGGGAGCCAAGAGACCCAGTACTTC
TRBJ2-5	-	TRBV19	-	CASSIRLLQETQYF	TGTGCCAGTAGTATAAGACTACTCCAAGAGACCCAGTACTTC
TRBJ2-3	TRBD2	TRBV5-1	-	CASSLAVAGGLATQYF	TGCGCCAGCAGCTTGGCGGTAGCGGGAGGGCTGGCTACGCAGTATTTT
TRBJ2-7	-	TRBV27	-	CASSPRGHRGYEQYF	TGTGCCAGCAGTCCCCGGGGACATAGGGGGTACGAGCAGTACTTC
TRBJ1-5	TRBD1	TRBV19	many	CASSTGTGSSNQPQHF	TGTGCCAGTAGTACCGGGACAGGGTCTAGCAATCAGCCCCAGCATTTT
TRBJ2-1	-	TRBV20-1	-	CSATSVNEQFF	TGCAGTGCTACTAGCGTCAATGAGCAGTTCTTC
TRBJ2-2	-	TRBV5-1	-	CASSRTPGTNTGELFF	TGCGCCAGCAGCCGGACCCCCGGGACAAACACCGGGGAGCTGTTTTTT
TRBJ2-1	TRBD2	TRBV9	-	CASSSAGETYNEQFF	TGTGCCAGCAGCTCGGCGGGAGAGACCTACAATGAGCAGTTCTTC
TRBJ1-2	TRBD1	TRBV5-1	once	CASSWTGDGGYTF	TGCGCCAGCAGCTGGACAGGGGATGGCGGCTACACCTTC
TRBJ1-5	TRBD1	TRBV5-4	once	CHTSRGRRGDNQPQHF	TGTCACACATCGAGGGGGCGAAGGGGGGACAATCAGCCCCAGCATTTT
TRBJ2-2	-	TRBV27	-	CASSLHQRNTGELFF	TGTGCCAGCAGTTTACATCAGCGGAACACCGGGGAGCTGTTTTTT
TRBJ2-5	TRBD2	TRBV27	-	CASSFNSGRAQYF	TGTGCCAGCAGTTTCAATAGCGGGAGGGCCCAGTACTTC
TRBJ1-1	TRBD1	TRBV2	-	CASSGQGALGTEAFF	TGTGCCAGCAGTGGACAGGGGGCCTTGGGAACTGAAGCTTTCTTT
TRBJ2-1	-	TRBV6-1	-	CASSEAYTGSYEQFF	TGTGCCAGCAGTGAAGCTTATACGGGGTCATATGAGCAGTTCTTC
TRBJ2-7	TRBD1	TRBV7-3	-	CASSFRQGTPYEQYF	TGTGCCAGCAGTTTTCGACAGGGGACCCCCTACGAGCAGTACTTC
TRBJ2-3	TRBD2	TRBV28	-	CASRRLAGVDTDTQYF	TGTGCCAGCAGGCGACTAGCGGGAGTTGATACAGATACGCAGTATTTT
TRBJ2-2	TRBD1	TRBV11-3	-	CASSRDRGTGELFF	TGTGCCAGCAGCAGAGACAGGGGTACCGGGGAGCTGTTTTTT
TRBJ1-1	-	TRBV6-5	-	CASGQNTEAFF	TGTGCCAGTGGACAGAACACTGAAGCTTTCTTT